This T cell receptor (beta chain) was sequenced in a study of blood T cell repertoires in COVID-19. Study information: Whether acute or convalescent, the COVID-19 samples came from the United States, Italy and Spain. Nucleic acid was either cDNA or gDNA, and it came from T cells, B-cell-depleted T cells, or PBMCs.

CDR3 length: 13 residues. The germline gives CDR1 SGDLS, CDR2 YYNGEE. Trimming stripped 1 base from V and 4 bases from J, with 7 bases between. Per the authors' pipeline: By means of reference gene primer amplification, nucleated cell counts were estimated. Clones were sequenced by immunoSEQ multiplex PCR, and TCRdb holds only the in-frame ones, with some missing. Clone size and V and J calls were adopted from that table, with D and trimming inferred from the DNA. The sample records 65,000 to 90,000 clones, 80% to 95% being singletons. The rearrangement uses TRBV9 and TRBJ2-3; maybe TRBD1 (5 bases). The receptor was isolated from a human donor in a cohort sampled during active COVID-19. Sequencing was performed on peripheral blood. This CDR3 is CASSVLGADTQYF. The CDR3 DNA reads as TGTGCCAGCAGCGTACTAGGGGCAGATACGCAGTATTTT.